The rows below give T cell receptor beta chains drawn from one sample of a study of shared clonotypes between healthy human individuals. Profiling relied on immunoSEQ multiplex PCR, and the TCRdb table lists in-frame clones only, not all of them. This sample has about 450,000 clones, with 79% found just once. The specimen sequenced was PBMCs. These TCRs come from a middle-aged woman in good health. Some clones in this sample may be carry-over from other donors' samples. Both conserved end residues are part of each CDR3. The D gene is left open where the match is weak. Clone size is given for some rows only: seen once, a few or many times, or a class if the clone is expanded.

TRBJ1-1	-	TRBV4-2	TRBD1	CASSQDPTGTAMAFF	TGTGCCAGCAGCCAAGATCCCACCGGGACAGCGATGGCTTTCTTT
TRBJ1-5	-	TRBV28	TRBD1	CASKQGNQPQHF	TGTGCCAGCAAACAGGGGAATCAGCCCCAGCATTTT
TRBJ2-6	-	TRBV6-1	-	CASSELRGTGANVLTF	TGTGCCAGCAGTGAACTCCGGGGGACTGGGGCCAACGTCCTGACTTTC
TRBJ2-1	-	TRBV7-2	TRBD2	CASRSGGGPYNEQFF	TGTGCCAGCAGATCTGGGGGAGGGCCTTACAATGAGCAGTTCTTC
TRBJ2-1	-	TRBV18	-	CASSPRGGESYNEQFF	TGTGCCAGCTCACCACGGGGCGGGGAGTCCTACAATGAGCAGTTCTTC
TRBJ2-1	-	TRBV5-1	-	CASSLDIPRSNEQFF	TGCGCCAGCAGCTTGGACATCCCACGGTCCAATGAGCAGTTCTTC
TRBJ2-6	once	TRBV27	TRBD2	CASSLNGAGVSSGANVLTF	TGTGCCAGCAGTTTAAATGGGGCGGGAGTATCCTCTGGGGCCAACGTCCTGACTTTC
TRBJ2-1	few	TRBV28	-	CASSLIADAYNEQFF	TGTGCCAGCAGTTTAATAGCGGACGCCTACAATGAGCAGTTCTTC
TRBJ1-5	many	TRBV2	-	CASRDTHYQPQHF	TGTGCCAGCAGGGACACCCACTATCAGCCCCAGCATTTT
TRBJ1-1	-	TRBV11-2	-	CASSFSRDPNTEAFF	TGTGCCAGCAGCTTTAGCAGGGACCCGAACACTGAAGCTTTCTTT